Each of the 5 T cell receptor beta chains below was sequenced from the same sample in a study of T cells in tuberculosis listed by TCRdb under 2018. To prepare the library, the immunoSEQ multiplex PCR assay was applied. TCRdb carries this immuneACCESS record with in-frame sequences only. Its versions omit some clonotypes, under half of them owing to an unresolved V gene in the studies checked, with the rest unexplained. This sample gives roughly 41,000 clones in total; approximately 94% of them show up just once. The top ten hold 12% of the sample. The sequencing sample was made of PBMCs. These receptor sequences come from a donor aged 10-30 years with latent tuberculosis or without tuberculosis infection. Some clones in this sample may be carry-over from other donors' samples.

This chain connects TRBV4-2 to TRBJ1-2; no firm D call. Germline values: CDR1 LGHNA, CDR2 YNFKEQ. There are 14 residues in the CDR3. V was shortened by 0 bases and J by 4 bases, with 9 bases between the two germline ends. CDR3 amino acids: CASSQDTTAYGYTF. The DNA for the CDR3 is TGTGCCAGCAGCCAAGATACTACGGCCTATGGCTACACCTTC.

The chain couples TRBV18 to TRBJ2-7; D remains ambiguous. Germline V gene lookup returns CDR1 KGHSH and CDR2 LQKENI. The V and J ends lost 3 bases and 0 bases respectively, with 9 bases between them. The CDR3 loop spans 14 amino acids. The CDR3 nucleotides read TGTGCCAGCTCACCGACATCAAGCTCCTACGAGCAGTACTTC. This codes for CASSPTSSSYEQYF. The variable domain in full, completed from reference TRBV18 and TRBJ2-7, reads NAGVMQNPRHLVRRRGQEARLRCSPMKGHSHVYWYRQLPEEGLKFMVYLQKENIIDESGMPKERFSAEFPKEGPSILRIQQVVRGDSAAYFCASSPTSSSYEQYFGPGTRLTVT.

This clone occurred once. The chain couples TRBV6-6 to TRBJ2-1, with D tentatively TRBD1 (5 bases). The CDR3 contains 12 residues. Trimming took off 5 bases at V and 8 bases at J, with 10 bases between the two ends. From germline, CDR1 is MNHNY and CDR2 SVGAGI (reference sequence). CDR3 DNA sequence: TGTGCCAGCAGTCCCATAGGGGATGAGCAGTTCTTC. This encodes CASSPIGDEQFF.

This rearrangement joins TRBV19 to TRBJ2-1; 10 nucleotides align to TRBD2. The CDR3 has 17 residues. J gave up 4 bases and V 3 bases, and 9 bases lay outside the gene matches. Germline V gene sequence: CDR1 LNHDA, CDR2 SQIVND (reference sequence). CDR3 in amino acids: CASSMKISGGPYNEQFF. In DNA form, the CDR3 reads TGTGCCAGTAGTATGAAAATTAGCGGGGGGCCATACAATGAGCAGTTCTTC.

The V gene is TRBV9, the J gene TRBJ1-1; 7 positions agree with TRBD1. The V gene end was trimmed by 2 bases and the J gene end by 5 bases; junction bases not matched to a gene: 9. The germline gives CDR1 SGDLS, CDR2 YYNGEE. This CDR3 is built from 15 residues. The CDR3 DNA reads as TGTGCCAGCAGCGTGGACAGGAGGACGGGGACTGAAGCTTTCTTT. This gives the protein CASSVDRRTGTEAFF.